The source of this T cell receptor beta chain is a study of CD8 T cells in ankylosing spondylitis. Trimming took off 5 bases at V and 3 bases at J, with 18 bases between the two ends. The germline V gene encodes CDR1 SGHTA and CDR2 FQGNSA. The CDR3 has 16 amino acids. MiXCR, applied by TCRdb to the 5' RACE reads, yields one record per CDR3 protein. The table shows 130,000 or so distinct CDR3 sequences, with approximately 6.8% occurring only once. This clonotype was counted many times. Input material: blood, either unsorted or a sorted T cell fraction (not recorded which). This chain links TRBV7-2 with TRBJ2-3; D not certain. The sequence derives from a male donor with ankylosing spondylitis or in good health (not recorded which). CDR3 in DNA: TGTGCCAGCAGCCCCTACGCCCAAGTGGGAACAGATACGCAGTATTTT. Translating it yields CASSPYAQVGTDTQYF.